This entry lists 30 T cell receptor beta chains sequenced from one sample in a study of cytomegalovirus exposure and HLA in healthy donors. 60 Vbeta and 13 Jbeta primers were used in PCR. TCRdb's table, derived via immunoSEQ multiplex PCR, lists solely in-frame clones and lacks some. The sample carries around 130,000 clones, about 81% recorded once. The sequenced material came from PBMCs. The receptors stem from a middle-aged man in good health and CMV-seronegative.

The genes are TRBV6-5 and TRBJ1-4; a weak D match, TRBD1 (6 bases). The V end lost 5 bases, the J end lost 4 bases, and 14 bases lay between the germline ends. Looked up from germline, CDR1 is MNHEY and CDR2 is SVGAGI. The CDR3 spans 15 residues. The CDR3 here is CASSAKDSLNEKLFF. CDR3 bases: TGTGCCAGCAGTGCAAAGGACAGCCTTAATGAAAAACTGTTTTTT.

This clone was seen only once. This chain links TRBV18 with TRBJ2-7; D remains ambiguous. The germline gives CDR1 KGHSH, CDR2 LQKENI. Deletions cut 2 bases from V and 7 bases from J, with 21 bases between. CDR3 size: 16 residues. In DNA, the CDR3 is TGTGCCAGCTCACCAGTGGTCAAGACCGCGGTCGGGGAGCAGTACTTC. Its protein product is CASSPVVKTAVGEQYF.

This chain uses TRBV7-2 with TRBJ1-5; D is unclear. Germline-derived CDR1 and CDR2 are SGHTA and FQGNSA. V shed 1 base and J shed 0 bases, with 7 bases lying between them. The length of the CDR3 is 15 residues. CDR3 sequence: CASSLDSYSNQPQHF. Written as DNA, the CDR3 is TGTGCCAGCAGCTTAGACAGCTATAGCAATCAGCCCCAGCATTTT.

This clone was counted a few times. The V call is TRBV4-1, the J call TRBJ1-1; a possible D gene is TRBD1 (6 bases). The germline V gene encodes CDR1 MGHRA and CDR2 YSYEKL. V was cut by 3 bases and J by 7 bases, with 15 bases left in between. This CDR3 has 14 residues. The CDR3 loop is CASSHRTGYNEAFF. The CDR3 DNA sequence: TGCGCCAGCAGCCATCGTACAGGGTACAATGAAGCTTTCTTT.

This sequence joins TRBV6-1 and TRBJ2-7, with 10 bases identical to TRBD1. Unmatched junction bases numbered 6, after V lost 6 bases and J lost 7 bases. CDR3 length: 13 residues. Germline V gene sequence: CDR1 MNHNS, CDR2 SASEGT. The CDR3 DNA is TGTGCCAGCAGGGGGACAGGGGAAAGGGAGCAGTACTTC. It codes for CASRGTGEREQYF.

This sequence joins TRBV28 and TRBJ1-3; 7 positions agree with TRBD1. Trimming removed 3 bases from V and 6 bases from J; junction bases left unmatched: 8. The CDR3 loop spans 15 amino acids. CDR1 is MDHEN, CDR2 SYDVKM, per germline. CDR3 sequence reads: CASSFGGGGLNTIYF. The CDR3 DNA is TGTGCCAGCAGTTTTGGAGGGGGCGGTTTAAACACCATATATTTT.

The chain carries TRBV7-8 and TRBJ1-2; 7 bases are shared with TRBD1. The CDR3 is 13 amino acids. CDR1 and CDR2 from the germline V gene are SGHVS and FQNEAQ. With 4 bases clipped from V and 4 bases from J, the junction kept 3 bases outside the gene matches. The CDR3 reads CASSSGTAYGYTF. Written as DNA, the CDR3 is TGTGCCAGCAGCTCGGGGACAGCCTATGGCTACACCTTC.

The chain joins TRBV4-3 to TRBJ1-1, with a tentative D call TRBD1 (6 bases). The CDR3 is made up of 13 amino acids. V lost 0 bases and J lost 11, with 13 bases in between. The germline gives CDR1 LGHNA, CDR2 YSLEER. CDR3 DNA: TGCGCCAGCAGCCAAGATCGGGCAGGGGAGGCTTTCTTT. This translates into CASSQDRAGEAFF.

The genes are TRBV4-3 and TRBJ1-2; perhaps TRBD1 as D (6 bases). The CDR3 extends over 14 amino acids. Germline values: CDR1 LGHNA, CDR2 YSLEER. V was trimmed by 0 bases and J by 3 bases, leaving 8 bases between them. This CDR3 reads CASSQDQGYYGYTF. CDR3 bases: TGCGCCAGCAGCCAAGACCAGGGGTACTATGGCTACACCTTC.

Of note for this clone: Other nucleotide sequences in the sample specify the same CDR3. V and J are TRBV29-1 and TRBJ2-5; 13 bases are shared with TRBD2. This CDR3 comprises 14 residues. Germline-derived CDR1 and CDR2 are SQVTM and ANQGSEA. The V gene end was trimmed by 4 bases and the J gene end by 1 base; junction bases not matched to a gene: 0. CDR3 protein: CSVGLAGGQETQYF. For the CDR3, the DNA is TGCAGCGTTGGACTAGCGGGAGGCCAAGAGACCCAGTACTTC.

This clone was detected only a few times. This sequence joins TRBV4-3 and TRBJ2-7; no definite D call. The CDR3 runs 14 residues. Trimming removed 1 base from V and 3 bases from J, with 10 bases in between. Germline assignment: CDR1 LGHNA and CDR2 YSLEER. The CDR3 sequence: CASSQVLYGYEQYF. CDR3 nucleotides: TGCGCCAGCAGCCAAGTACTGTACGGCTACGAGCAGTACTTC.

This clone was observed a single time. Germline is not matched at one junction end, which may reflect a read error. The genes are TRBV28 and TRBJ1-2; perhaps TRBD1 as D (5 bases). This CDR3 contains 14 residues. Germline V gene sequence: CDR1 MDHEN, CDR2 SYDVKM. CDR3 DNA sequence: TGTGCCAGCAGTTTATACGACAGACACTATGGCTACGCCTTC. Protein: CASSLYDRHYGYAF.

The chain couples TRBV5-1 to TRBJ2-5; D is possibly TRBD1 (7 bases). Germline CDR1 SGHRS, CDR2 YFSETQ. This CDR3 has 17 amino acids. V was pared by 0 bases and J by 7 bases, with 22 bases between. CDR3 nucleotides: TGCGCCAGCAGCTTGGAAGGGACAGCGGGTTACGATATGACCCAGTACTTC. It yields the protein CASSLEGTAGYDMTQYF. The full variable domain, completed using reference TRBV5-1 and TRBJ2-5, is KAGVTQTPRYLIKTRGQQVTLSCSPISGHRSVSWYQQTPGQGLQFLFEYFSETQRNKGNFPGRFSGRQFSNSRSEMNVSTLELGDSALYLCASSLEGTAGYDMTQYFGPGTRLLVL.

The CDR3 nucleotides read TGCGCCAGCAACCCTGGCGGGGAAGAAAGAGAGACCCAGTACTTC. This codes for CASNPGGEERETQYF. The rearrangement uses TRBV23-1 and TRBJ2-5; TRBD2 is a possible D gene (6 bases). TRBV23-1 is treated as an ORF (open reading frame) with a function not yet certain. Trimming left V 7 bases short and J 4 bases short, with 19 bases between. The CDR3 is 15 residues long.

The chain employs TRBV6-5 and TRBJ1-1; the D gene is possibly TRBD1 (5 bases). In germline, CDR1 is MNHEY, CDR2 SVGAGI. V was clipped by 8 bases and J by 4 bases, with 11 bases between them. The CDR3 is made up of 12 amino acids. DNA for the CDR3: TGTGCCAGCTCAGGGTTTTCCACTGAAGCTTTCTTT. Translated: CASSGFSTEAFF.

The V and J genes are TRBV29-1 and TRBJ2-7, with TRBD1 matching 10 bases. This CDR3 is built from 13 residues. Germline lookup yields CDR1 SQVTM and CDR2 ANQGSEA. V was clipped by 7 bases and J by 1 base; unmatched bases: 4. CDR3 protein: CSARTGGSYEQYF. The CDR3 DNA is TGCAGCGCTAGGACAGGGGGGTCCTACGAGCAGTACTTC.

The CDR3 coding sequence is TGTGCCAGCAGTCAAGCTGGACTCGGATATGGCTACACCTTC. It translates to CASSQAGLGYGYTF. The chain carries TRBV6-6 and TRBJ1-2; D gene uncertain. Germline loops: CDR1 MNHNY, CDR2 SVGAGI (reference sequence). The V gene lost 5 bases and the J gene lost 5 bases, with 15 bases spanning the gap. This CDR3 comprises 14 residues.

This rearrangement joins TRBV7-8 to TRBJ1-6, with 8 bases identical to TRBD1. Germline V gene lookup returns CDR1 SGHVS and CDR2 FQNEAQ. V gave up 0 bases and J gave up 10 bases; unmatched junction bases: 8. The length of the CDR3 is 16 residues. DNA of the CDR3: TGTGCCAGCAGCTTAGCGATAGGGGACAGGTCCTCACCCCTCCACTTT. It translates to CASSLAIGDRSSPLHF. The complete variable domain, with remaining parts taken from reference TRBV7-8 and TRBJ1-6, reads GAGVSQSPRYKVAKRGQDVALRCDPISGHVSLFWYQQALGQGPEFLTYFQNEAQLDKSGLPSDRFFAERPEGSVSTLKIQRTQQEDSAVYLCASSLAIGDRSSPLHFGNGTRLTVT.

This chain uses TRBV6-6 with TRBJ1-2; D unresolved. The CDR3 has 12 amino acids. V shed 7 bases and J shed 9 bases, with 15 bases lying between them. The germline V gene has CDR1 MNHNY and CDR2 SVGAGI (reference sequence). CDR3 sequence reads: CASTTGSLSYTF. The CDR3 region has the DNA TGTGCCAGCACCACCGGGAGCTTAAGCTACACCTTC.

The CDR3, as DNA: TGTGCCAGCATTAACGCGGGAGGGGAGCATGGCTATGGCTACACCTTC. Protein sequence: CASINAGGEHGYGYTF. The genes are TRBV7-2 and TRBJ1-2; perhaps TRBD1 as D (5 bases). V lost 7 bases and J lost 4, with 22 bases in between. Germline lookup yields CDR1 SGHTA and CDR2 FQGNSA. The CDR3 loop spans 16 amino acids.

In its sample, this clone was seen once. The chain couples TRBV30 to TRBJ2-3, with TRBD2 as a possible D gene (6 bases). V was pared by 0 bases and J by 2 bases, with 15 bases between. The length of the CDR3 is 16 residues. Germline CDR1 reads GTSNPN; CDR2 reads SVGIG (reference sequence). Written as DNA, the CDR3 is TGTGCCTGGAGTGTCTTGACCGGGACTTACACAGATACGCAGTATTTT. The encoded protein is CAWSVLTGTYTDTQYF.

The V and J genes are TRBV6-5 and TRBJ1-1; TRBD1 agrees at 7 bases. Germline V gene lookup returns CDR1 MNHEY and CDR2 SVGAGI. Trimming cost V 0 bases and J 3 bases; bases outside gene matches: 4. The CDR3 is 15 residues long. The chain's CDR3 is CASSYSQTGDTEAFF. The CDR3 DNA is TGTGCCAGCAGTTACTCGCAAACAGGGGACACTGAAGCTTTCTTT.

J is TRBJ2-4 and V is TRBV5-1; 7 bases align to TRBD1. CDR1 and CDR2 from the germline V gene are SGHRS and YFSETQ. The CDR3 sequence is 12 residues long. Trimming took 3 bases from V and 12 from J; bases not matched to a gene: 6. The CDR3 here is CASSSGRDSQYF. CDR3 DNA sequence: TGCGCCAGCAGCTCCGGCAGGGACAGTCAGTACTTC.

The chain carries TRBV11-2 and TRBJ2-6; 8 nucleotides match TRBD1. The CDR3 is 18 amino acids. Germline V gene data show CDR1 as SGHAT and CDR2 as FQNNGV. V was pared by 1 base and J by 2 bases, with 7 bases of the junction left unmatched. In nucleotides, the CDR3 is TGTGCCAGCAGCTTAGGACAGGGGAGGTCTCCTGGGGCCAACGTCCTGACTTTC. Its protein is CASSLGQGRSPGANVLTF.

This chain connects TRBV28 to TRBJ2-5; TRBD1 matches 7 bases. The J call may be mistaken, given a closer DNA end match to TRBJ2-7. This CDR3 comprises 14 residues. The germline CDR1 and CDR2 sequences are MDHEN and SYDVKM. The CDR3: CASQGQQNSYEQYF. DNA for the CDR3: TGTGCCAGCCAGGGACAGCAAAACTCCTACGAGCAGTACTTC.

The chain employs TRBV19 and TRBJ1-5; TRBD1 matches at 7 bases. This CDR3 is 13 amino acids long. V was pared by 7 bases and J by 3 bases, with 3 bases of the junction left unmatched. Germline-derived CDR1 and CDR2 are LNHDA and SQIVND (reference sequence). Here the CDR3 DNA reads TGTGCCAGTACCGGGACAGTCAATCAGCCCCAGCATTTT. Amino acids: CASTGTVNQPQHF.

The chain recombines TRBV5-1 with TRBJ2-5; 8 positions match TRBD2. The CDR3 has 15 residues. The ends lost 0 bases at V and 5 bases at J; junction bases unmatched: 6. Germline CDR1 and CDR2: SGHRS and YFSETQ. In nucleotides, the CDR3 is TGCGCCAGCAGCTTGGCCGGGGGGGCCTTCGAGACCCAGTACTTC. This translates into CASSLAGGAFETQYF.

The chain combines TRBV2 with TRBJ2-3; 11 nucleotides match TRBD1. Germline lookup yields CDR1 SNHLY and CDR2 FYNNEI. J lost 7 bases, V lost 5 bases, and 11 bases had no gene match. The CDR3 runs 16 residues. The CDR3 coding sequence is TGTGCCAGCAGTTACTTCGGACAGGGGGCGAAAAATACGCAGTATTTT. This codes for CASSYFGQGAKNTQYF.

The chain uses TRBV11-2 and TRBJ1-2; D remains unclear. The germline gives CDR1 SGHAT, CDR2 FQNNGV. The V end was cut by 5 bases, the J end by 2 bases, with 12 bases between. The CDR3 covers 14 residues. DNA of the CDR3: TGTGCCAGCAGCACCGATACTACGAACTATGGCTACACCTTC. Translating it yields CASSTDTTNYGYTF.

Points on this clone: At one of its ends the junction is not consistent with the germline gene, which may arise from a read error. The chain has TRBV5-6 and TRBJ2-4, with 7 bases matching TRBD2. The CDR3 covers 17 residues. Germline values: CDR1 SGHDT, CDR2 YYEEEE. CDR3 region: CASSLGTRRLAKNSQYF. As DNA, the CDR3 is TGTGCCAGCAGCTTGGGGACTAGGAGACTAGCCAAAAACAGTCAGTACTTC.